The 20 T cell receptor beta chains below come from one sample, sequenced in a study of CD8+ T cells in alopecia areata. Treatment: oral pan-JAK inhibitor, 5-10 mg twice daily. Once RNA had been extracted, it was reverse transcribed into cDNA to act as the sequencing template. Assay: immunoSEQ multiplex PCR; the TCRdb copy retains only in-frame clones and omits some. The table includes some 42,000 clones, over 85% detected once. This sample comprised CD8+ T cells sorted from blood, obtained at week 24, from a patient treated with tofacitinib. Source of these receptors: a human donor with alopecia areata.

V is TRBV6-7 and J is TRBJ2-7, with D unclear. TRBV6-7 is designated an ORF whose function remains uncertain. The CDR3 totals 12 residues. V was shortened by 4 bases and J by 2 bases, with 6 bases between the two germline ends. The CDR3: CASSLRTYEQYF. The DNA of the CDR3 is TGTGCCAGCAGTTTGAGGACCTACGAGCAGTACTTC.

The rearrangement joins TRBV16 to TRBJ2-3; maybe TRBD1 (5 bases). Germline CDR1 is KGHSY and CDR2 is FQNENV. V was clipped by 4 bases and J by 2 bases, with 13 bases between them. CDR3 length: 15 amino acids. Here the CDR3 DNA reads TGTGCCAGCAGCCTGATCAGGGCGGACACAGATACGCAGTATTTT. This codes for CASSLIRADTDTQYF.

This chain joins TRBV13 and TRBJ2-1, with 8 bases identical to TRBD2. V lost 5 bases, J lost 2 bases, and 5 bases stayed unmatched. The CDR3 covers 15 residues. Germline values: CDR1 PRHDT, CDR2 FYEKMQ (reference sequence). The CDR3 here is CASSPGGGAYNEQFF. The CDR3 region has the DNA TGTGCCAGCAGCCCGGGGGGGGGTGCCTACAATGAGCAGTTCTTC. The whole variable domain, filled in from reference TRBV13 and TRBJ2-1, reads AAGVIQSPRHLIKEKRETATLKCYPIPRHDTVYWYQQGPGQDPQFLISFYEKMQSDKGSIPDRFSAQQFSDYHSELNMSSLELGDSALYFCASSPGGGAYNEQFFGPGTRLTVL.

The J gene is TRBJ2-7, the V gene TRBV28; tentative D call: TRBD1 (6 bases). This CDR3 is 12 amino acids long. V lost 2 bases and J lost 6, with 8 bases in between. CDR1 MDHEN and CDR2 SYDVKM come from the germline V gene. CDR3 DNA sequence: TGTGCCAGCAGTTTAGACAGGCTCGAGCAGTACTTC. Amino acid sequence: CASSLDRLEQYF.

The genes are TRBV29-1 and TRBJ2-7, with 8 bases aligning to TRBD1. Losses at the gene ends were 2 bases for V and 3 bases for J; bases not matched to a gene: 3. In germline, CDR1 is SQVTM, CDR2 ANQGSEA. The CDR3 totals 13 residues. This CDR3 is CSVELQGGYEQYF. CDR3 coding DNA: TGCAGCGTTGAACTACAGGGGGGCTACGAGCAGTACTTC.

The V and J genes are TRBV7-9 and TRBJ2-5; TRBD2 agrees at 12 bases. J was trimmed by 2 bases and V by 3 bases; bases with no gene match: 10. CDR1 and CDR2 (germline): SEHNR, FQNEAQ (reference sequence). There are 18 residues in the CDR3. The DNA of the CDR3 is TGTGCCAGCAGCTTCCCTAGCGGGGGGGCCGTAGAACAAGAGACCCAGTACTTC. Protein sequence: CASSFPSGGAVEQETQYF.

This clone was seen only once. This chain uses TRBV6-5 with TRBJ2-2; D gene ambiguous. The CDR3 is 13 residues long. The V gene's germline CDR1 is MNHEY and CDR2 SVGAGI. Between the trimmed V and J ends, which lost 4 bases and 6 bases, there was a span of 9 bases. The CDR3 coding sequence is TGTGCCAGCAGTTTCTCTGGAGCCGGGGAGCTGTTTTTT. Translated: CASSFSGAGELFF.

The CDR3: CASSLGTSGDHTDTQYF. For the CDR3, the DNA is TGTGCCAGCAGCTTAGGCACTAGCGGGGATCACACAGATACGCAGTATTTT. The chain combines TRBV11-2 with TRBJ2-3; TRBD2 matches 10 bases. CDR3 length: 17 amino acids. Germline CDR1 and CDR2: SGHAT and FQNNGV. With V trimmed by 1 base and J by 2 bases, 6 bases remained unmatched.

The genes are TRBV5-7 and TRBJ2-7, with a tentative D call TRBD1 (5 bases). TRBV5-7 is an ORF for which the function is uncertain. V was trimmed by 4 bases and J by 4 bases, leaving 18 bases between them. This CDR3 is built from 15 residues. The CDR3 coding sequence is TGTGCCAGCAGCCCGAACCCAGGGATAAGTTACGAGCAGTACTTC. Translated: CASSPNPGISYEQYF.

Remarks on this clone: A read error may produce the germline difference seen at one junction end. CDR3: CASTQPGPLGANVLTF. The CDR3 nucleotides are TGCGCCAGCACCCAACCGGGACCCCTCGGGGCCAACGTCCTGACTTTC. This rearrangement joins TRBV4-1 to TRBJ2-6, with D tentatively TRBD1 or TRBD2 (5 bases each). Per the germline V gene, CDR1 is MGHRA and CDR2 is YSYEKL. CDR3 length equals 16 residues.

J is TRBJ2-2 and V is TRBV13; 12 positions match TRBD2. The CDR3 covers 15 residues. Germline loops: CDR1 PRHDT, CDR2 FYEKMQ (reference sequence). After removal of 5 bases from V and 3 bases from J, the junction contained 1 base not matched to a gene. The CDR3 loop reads CASSRLAGDTGELFF. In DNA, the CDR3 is TGTGCCAGCAGCCGACTAGCGGGGGACACCGGGGAGCTGTTTTTT.

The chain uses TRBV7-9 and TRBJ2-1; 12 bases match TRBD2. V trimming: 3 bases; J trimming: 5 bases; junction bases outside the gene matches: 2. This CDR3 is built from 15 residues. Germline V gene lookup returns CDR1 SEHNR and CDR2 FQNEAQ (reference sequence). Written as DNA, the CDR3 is TGTGCCAGCAGCTTTGGGACTAGCGGGCACAATGAGCAGTTCTTC. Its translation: CASSFGTSGHNEQFF.

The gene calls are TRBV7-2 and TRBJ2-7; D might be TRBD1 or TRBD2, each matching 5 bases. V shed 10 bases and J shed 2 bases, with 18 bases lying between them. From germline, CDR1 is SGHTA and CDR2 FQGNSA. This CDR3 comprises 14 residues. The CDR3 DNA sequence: TGTGCCATCCCCAGGGAGATGTCGGCCTACGAGCAGTACTTC. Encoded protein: CAIPREMSAYEQYF.

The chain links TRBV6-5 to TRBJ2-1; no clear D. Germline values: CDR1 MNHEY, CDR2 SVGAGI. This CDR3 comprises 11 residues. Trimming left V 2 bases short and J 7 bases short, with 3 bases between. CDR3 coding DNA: TGTGCCAGCAGTTACCGAAATGAGCAGTTCTTC. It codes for CASSYRNEQFF.

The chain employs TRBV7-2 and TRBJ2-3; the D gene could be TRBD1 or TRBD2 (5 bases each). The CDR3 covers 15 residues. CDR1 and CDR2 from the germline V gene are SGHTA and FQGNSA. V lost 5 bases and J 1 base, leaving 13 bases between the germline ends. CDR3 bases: TGTGCCAGCAGCCCCTTCCTGGGGGGCACAGATACGCAGTATTTT. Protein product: CASSPFLGGTDTQYF.

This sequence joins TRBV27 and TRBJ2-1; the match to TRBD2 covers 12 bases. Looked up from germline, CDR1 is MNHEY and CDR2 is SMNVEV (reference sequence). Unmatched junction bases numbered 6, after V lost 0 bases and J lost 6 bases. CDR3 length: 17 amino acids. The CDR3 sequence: CASSLSLAGGGLNEQFF. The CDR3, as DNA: TGTGCCAGCAGTTTATCCCTAGCGGGGGGGGGTCTCAATGAGCAGTTCTTC.

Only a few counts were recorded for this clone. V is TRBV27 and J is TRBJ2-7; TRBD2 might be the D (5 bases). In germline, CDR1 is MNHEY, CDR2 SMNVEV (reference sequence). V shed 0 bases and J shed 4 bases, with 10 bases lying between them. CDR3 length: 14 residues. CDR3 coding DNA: TGTGCCAGCAGTTTATCGGCTAGCAGTTACGAGCAGTACTTC. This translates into CASSLSASSYEQYF.

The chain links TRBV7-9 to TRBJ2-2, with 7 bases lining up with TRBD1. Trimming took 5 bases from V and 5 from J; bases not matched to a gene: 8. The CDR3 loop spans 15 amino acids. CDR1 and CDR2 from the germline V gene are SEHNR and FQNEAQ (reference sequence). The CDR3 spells CASSPTGTSTGELFF. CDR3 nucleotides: TGTGCCAGCAGCCCGACAGGGACGAGTACCGGGGAGCTGTTTTTT.

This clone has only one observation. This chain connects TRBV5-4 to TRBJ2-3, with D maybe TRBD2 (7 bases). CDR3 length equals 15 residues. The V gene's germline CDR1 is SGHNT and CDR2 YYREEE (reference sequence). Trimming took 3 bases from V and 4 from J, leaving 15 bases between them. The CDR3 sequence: CASSSETGRADTQYF. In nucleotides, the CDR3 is TGTGCCAGCAGCTCTGAAACAGGGAGGGCAGATACGCAGTATTTT.

CDR3: CASSYALAGVNQETQYF. CDR3 nucleotide sequence: TGCGCCAGCAGCTACGCACTAGCGGGGGTGAACCAAGAGACCCAGTACTTC. The chain employs TRBV5-1 and TRBJ2-5; 11 nucleotides align to TRBD2. With 3 bases clipped from V and 0 bases from J, the junction kept 7 bases outside the gene matches. This CDR3 is 17 amino acids long. CDR1 is SGHRS, CDR2 YFSETQ, per germline. The full variable domain, with the rest looked up from reference TRBV5-1 and TRBJ2-5, is KAGVTQTPRYLIKTRGQQVTLSCSPISGHRSVSWYQQTPGQGLQFLFEYFSETQRNKGNFPGRFSGRQFSNSRSEMNVSTLELGDSALYLCASSYALAGVNQETQYFGPGTRLLVL.